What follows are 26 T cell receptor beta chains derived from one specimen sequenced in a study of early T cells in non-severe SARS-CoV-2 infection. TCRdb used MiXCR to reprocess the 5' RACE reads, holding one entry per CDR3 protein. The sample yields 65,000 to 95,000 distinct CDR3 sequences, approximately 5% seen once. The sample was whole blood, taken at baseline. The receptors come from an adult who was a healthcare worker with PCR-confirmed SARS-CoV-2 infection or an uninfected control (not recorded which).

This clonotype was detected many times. CDR3: CASSFSGRTGELFF. The CDR3 bases are TGTGCCAGCAGCTTTAGCGGGAGAACCGGGGAGCTGTTTTTT. V usage is TRBV6-6 and J usage is TRBJ2-2; 9 nucleotides agree with TRBD2. The V and J ends lost 6 bases and 5 bases, in that order; junction bases with no gene match: 4. The V gene's germline CDR1 is MNHNY and CDR2 SVGAGI (reference sequence). This CDR3 region has 14 residues.

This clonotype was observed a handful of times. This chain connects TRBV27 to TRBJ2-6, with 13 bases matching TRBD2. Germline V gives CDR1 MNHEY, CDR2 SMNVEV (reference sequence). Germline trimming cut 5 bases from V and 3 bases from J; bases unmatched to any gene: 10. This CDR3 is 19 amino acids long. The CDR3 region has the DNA TGTGCCAGCAGTCCTGCCTTACTAGCGGGAGGGGATGGGGCCAACGTCCTGACTTTC. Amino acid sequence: CASSPALLAGGDGANVLTF.

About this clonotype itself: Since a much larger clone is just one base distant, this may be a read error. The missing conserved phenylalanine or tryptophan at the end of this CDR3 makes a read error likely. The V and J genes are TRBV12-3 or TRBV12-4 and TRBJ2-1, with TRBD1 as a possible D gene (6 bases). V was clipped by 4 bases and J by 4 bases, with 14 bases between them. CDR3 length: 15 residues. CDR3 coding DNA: TGTGCCAGCAGTTCCTCCGGGACAAAGTACAATGAGCAGTTCTCC. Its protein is CASSSSGTKYNEQFS.

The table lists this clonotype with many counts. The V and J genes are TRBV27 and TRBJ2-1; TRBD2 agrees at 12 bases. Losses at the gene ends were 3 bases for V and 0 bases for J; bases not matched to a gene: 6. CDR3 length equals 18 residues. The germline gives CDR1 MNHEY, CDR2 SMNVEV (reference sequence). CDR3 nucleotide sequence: TGTGCCAGCAGTTTTCTCCTAGCGGGAGGGCCCTCCTACAATGAGCAGTTCTTC. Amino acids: CASSFLLAGGPSYNEQFF.

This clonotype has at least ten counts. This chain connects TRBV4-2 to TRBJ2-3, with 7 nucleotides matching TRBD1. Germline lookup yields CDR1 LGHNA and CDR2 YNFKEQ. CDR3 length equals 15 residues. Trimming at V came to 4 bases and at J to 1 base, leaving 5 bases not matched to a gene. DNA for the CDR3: TGTGCCAGCAGCCTTGGGGGACAGCGCACAGATACGCAGTATTTT. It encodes CASSLGGQRTDTQYF.

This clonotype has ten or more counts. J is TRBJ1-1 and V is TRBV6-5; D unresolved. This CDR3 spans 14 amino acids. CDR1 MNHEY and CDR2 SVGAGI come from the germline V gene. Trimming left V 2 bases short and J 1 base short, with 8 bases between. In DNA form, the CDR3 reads TGTGCCAGCAGTTACAACACAGAGAACACTGAAGCTTTCTTT. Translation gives CASSYNTENTEAFF.

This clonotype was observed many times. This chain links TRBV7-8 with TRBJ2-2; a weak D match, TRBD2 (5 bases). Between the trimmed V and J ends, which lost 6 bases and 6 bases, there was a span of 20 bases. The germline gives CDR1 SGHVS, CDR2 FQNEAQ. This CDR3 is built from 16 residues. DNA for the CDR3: TGTGCCAGCAGTTACCGGGATCCGACGCGGGCCGGGGAGCTGTTTTTT. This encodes CASSYRDPTRAGELFF.

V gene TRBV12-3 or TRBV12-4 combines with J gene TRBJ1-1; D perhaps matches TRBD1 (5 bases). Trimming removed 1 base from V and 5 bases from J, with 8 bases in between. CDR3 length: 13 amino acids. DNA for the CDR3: TGTGCCAGCAGTTTAGTACAGGAGACTGAAGCTTTCTTT. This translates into CASSLVQETEAFF.

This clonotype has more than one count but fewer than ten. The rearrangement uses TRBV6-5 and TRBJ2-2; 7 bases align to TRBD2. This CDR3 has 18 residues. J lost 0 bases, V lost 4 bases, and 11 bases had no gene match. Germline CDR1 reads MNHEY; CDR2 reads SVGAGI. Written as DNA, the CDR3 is TGTGCCAGCAGTTCAGCAAGGGGAGCGGGACCGAACACCGGGGAGCTGTTTTTT. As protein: CASSSARGAGPNTGELFF.

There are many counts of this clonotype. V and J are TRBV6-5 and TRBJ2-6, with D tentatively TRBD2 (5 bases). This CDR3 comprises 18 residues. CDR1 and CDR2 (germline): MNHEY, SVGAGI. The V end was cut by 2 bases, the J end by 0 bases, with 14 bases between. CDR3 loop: CASSYESGAYSGANVLTF. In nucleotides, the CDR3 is TGTGCCAGCAGTTACGAGAGCGGAGCTTACTCTGGGGCCAACGTCCTGACTTTC.

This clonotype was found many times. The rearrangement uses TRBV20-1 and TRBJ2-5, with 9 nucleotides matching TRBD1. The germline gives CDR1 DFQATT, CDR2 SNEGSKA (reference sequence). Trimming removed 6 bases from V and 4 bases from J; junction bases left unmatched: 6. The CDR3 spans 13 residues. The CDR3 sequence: CSAIQGAGETQYF. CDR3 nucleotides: TGCAGTGCCATACAGGGGGCAGGAGAGACCCAGTACTTC.

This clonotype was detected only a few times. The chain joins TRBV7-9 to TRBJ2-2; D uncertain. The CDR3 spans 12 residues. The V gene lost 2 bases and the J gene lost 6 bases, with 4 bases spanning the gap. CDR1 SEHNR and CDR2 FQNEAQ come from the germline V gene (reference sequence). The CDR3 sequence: CASSLIPGELFF. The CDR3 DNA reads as TGTGCCAGCAGCTTAATACCCGGGGAGCTGTTTTTT.

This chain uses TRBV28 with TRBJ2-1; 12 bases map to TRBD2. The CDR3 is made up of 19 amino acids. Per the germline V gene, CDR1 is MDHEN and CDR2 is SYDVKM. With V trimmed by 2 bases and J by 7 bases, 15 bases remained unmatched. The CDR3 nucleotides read TGTGCCAGCAGTTTAAGGGCACTAAGACTAGCGGGAGCAAGAAATGAGCAGTTCTTC. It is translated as CASSLRALRLAGARNEQFF. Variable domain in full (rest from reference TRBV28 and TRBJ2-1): DVKVTQSSRYLVKRTGEKVFLECVQDMDHENMFWYRQDPGLGLRLIYFSYDVKMKEKGDIPEGYSVSREKKERFSLILESASTNQTSMYLCASSLRALRLAGARNEQFFGPGTRLTVL.

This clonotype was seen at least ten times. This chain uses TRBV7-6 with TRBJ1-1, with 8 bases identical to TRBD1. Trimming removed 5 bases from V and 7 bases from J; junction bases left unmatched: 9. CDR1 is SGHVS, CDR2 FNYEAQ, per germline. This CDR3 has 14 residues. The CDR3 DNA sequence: TGTGCCAGCAGCCTCCTAAGGACAGGGATTGAAGCTTTCTTT. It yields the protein CASSLLRTGIEAFF.

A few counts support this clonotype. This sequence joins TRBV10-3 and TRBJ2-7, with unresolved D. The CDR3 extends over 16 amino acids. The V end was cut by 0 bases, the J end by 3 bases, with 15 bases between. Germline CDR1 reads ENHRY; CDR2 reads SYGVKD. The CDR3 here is CAISESRVAMGYEQYF. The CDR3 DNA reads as TGTGCCATCAGTGAGTCCCGGGTTGCAATGGGCTACGAGCAGTACTTC.

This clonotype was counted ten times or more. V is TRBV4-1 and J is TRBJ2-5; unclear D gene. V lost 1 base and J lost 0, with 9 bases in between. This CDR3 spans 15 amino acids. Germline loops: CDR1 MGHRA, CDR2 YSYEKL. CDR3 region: CASSQGPLYQETQYF. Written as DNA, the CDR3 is TGCGCCAGCAGCCAAGGACCGCTGTACCAAGAGACCCAGTACTTC.

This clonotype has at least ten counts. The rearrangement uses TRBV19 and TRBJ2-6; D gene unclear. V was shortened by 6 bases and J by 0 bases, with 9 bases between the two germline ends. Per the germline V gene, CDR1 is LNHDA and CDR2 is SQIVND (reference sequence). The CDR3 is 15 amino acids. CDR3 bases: TGTGCCAGTAGCCCCGTACTCTCTGGGGCCAACGTCCTGACTTTC. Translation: CASSPVLSGANVLTF.

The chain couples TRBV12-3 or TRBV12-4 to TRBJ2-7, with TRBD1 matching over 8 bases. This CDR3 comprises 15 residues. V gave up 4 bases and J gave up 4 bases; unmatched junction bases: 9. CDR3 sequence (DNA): TGTGCCAGCAGTTCCCAAGACAGGGGATGGTACGAGCAGTACTTC. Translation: CASSSQDRGWYEQYF.

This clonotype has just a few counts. In DNA, the CDR3 is TGTGCCAGCAGCTTATCAGGAGCGGGAGGCCCTAGCTCCTACAATGAGCAGTTCTTC. Translating it yields CASSLSGAGGPSSYNEQFF. The chain recombines TRBV7-3 with TRBJ2-1; 9 nucleotides agree with TRBD2. The trim removed 2 bases at V and 0 bases at J, leaving 11 bases unmatched. Germline V gene sequence: CDR1 SGHTA, CDR2 FQGTGA. The CDR3 sequence is 19 residues long.

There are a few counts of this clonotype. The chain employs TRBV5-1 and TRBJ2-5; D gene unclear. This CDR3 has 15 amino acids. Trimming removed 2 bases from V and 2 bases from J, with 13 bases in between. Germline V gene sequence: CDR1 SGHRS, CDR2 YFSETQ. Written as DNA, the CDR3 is TGCGCCAGCAGCTTCCTTTCCGTGGCTCAAGAGACCCAGTACTTC. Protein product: CASSFLSVAQETQYF.

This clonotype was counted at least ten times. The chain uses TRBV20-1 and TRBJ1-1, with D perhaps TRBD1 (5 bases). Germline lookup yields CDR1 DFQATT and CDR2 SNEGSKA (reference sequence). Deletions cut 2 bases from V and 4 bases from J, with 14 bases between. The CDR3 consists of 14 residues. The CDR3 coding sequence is TGCAGTGCTAGACGGGACTCTGGGGCCACTGAAGCTTTCTTT. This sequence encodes CSARRDSGATEAFF.

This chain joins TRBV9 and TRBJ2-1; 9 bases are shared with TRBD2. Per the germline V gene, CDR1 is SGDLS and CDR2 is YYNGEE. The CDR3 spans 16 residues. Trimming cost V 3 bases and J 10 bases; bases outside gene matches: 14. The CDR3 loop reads CASSEEREAPSAEQFF. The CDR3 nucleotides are TGTGCCAGCAGCGAGGAGCGGGAGGCCCCGTCGGCGGAGCAGTTCTTC.

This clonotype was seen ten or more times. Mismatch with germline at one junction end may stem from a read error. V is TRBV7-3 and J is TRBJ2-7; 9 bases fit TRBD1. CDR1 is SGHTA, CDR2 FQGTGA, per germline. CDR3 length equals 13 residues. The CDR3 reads CASSLNHRGRLNF. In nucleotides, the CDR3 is TGTGCCAGCAGCTTAAATCACAGGGGGCGCCTGAACTTC.

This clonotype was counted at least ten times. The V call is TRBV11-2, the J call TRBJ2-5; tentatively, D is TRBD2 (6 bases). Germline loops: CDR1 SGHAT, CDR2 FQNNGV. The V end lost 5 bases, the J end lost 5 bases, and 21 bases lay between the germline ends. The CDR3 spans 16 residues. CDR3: CASSPGTSIPKETQYF. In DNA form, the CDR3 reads TGTGCCAGCAGCCCGGGGACTTCTATTCCGAAGGAGACCCAGTACTTC. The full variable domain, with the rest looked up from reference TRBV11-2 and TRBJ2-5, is EAGVAQSPRYKIIEKRQSVAFWCNPISGHATLYWYQQILGQGPKLLIQFQNNGVVDDSQLPKDRFSAERLKGVDSTLKIQPAKLEDSAVYLCASSPGTSIPKETQYFGPGTRLLVL.

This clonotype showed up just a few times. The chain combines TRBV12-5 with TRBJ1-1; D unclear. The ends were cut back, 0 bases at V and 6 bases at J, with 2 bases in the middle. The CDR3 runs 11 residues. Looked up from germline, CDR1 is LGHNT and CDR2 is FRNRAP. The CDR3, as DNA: TGTGCTAGTGGTTTGGTAGCTGAAGCTTTCTTT. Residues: CASGLVAEAFF.

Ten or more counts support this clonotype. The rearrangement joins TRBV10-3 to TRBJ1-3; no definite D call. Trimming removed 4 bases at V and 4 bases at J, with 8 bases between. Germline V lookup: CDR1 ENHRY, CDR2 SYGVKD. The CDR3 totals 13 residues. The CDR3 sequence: CAISGEGGNTIYF. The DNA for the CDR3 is TGTGCCATCAGTGGTGAGGGAGGAAACACCATATATTTT.